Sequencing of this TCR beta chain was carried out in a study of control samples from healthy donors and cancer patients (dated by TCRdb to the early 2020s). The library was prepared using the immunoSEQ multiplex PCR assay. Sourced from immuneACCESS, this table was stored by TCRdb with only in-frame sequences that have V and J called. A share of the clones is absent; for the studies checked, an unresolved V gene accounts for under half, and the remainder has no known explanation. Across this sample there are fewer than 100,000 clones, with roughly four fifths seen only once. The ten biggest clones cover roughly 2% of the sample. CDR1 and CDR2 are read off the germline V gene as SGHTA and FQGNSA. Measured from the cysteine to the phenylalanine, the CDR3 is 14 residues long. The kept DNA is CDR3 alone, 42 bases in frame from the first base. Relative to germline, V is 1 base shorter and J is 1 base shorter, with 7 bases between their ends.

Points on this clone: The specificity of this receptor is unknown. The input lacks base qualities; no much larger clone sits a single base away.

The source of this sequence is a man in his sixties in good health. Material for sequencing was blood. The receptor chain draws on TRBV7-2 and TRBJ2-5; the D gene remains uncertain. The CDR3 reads CASSLGPGQETQYF. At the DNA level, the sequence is TGTGCCAGCAGCTTAGGGCCAGGCCAAGAGACCCAGTACTTC.